Below, one T cell receptor beta chain is given with its context. The target antigen is unknown. This CDR3 is built from 17 residues. Trimming removed 7 bases at V and 6 bases at J, with 24 bases between. Semi-nested PCR with Nested Universal Primer A followed constant-region reverse priming of full-length variable regions. MiXCR was run by TCRdb on the 5' RACE reads, yielding one entry per CDR3 protein. The top ten clones hold roughly 4.5% of a sample with about 43,000 distinct CDR3 sequences, over 20% of them seen once. The sorted Tregs were CD4+CD25+CD127-/low cells. General observations from the study: Greatest tumor Treg TCR overlap was with tumor naive CD4+ cells. Whole repertoires were not studied in the larger cohort, only one V-J beta rearrangement. Tumor memory CD4+ T cell TCR gene usage clustered with blood and lymph node memory CD4+ cells and lymph node naive CD4+ cells.

Sequenced material: Tregs sorted from a lymph node. The clonotype was recovered from a female donor with breast cancer. This chain uses TRBV12-3 or TRBV12-4 with TRBJ1-4; D is possibly TRBD1 (5 bases). DNA of the CDR3: TGTGCCAGCACCCTGGGACTGCCCTCAAGGCGGGATGAAAAACTGTTTTTT. Protein: CASTLGLPSRRDEKLFF.